These T cell receptor beta chains were read from a single sample in a study of identical twins. TCRdb called the 5' RACE reads again in MiXCR, with one record for every CDR3 protein. The sample includes 450,000 or so distinct CDR3 sequences, 11% to 15% of them seen just once. These data were also filed under a second study, of yellow fever vaccine responses in identical twins.

Sequencing was done on a sample of CD4+ T cells sorted from blood. These receptors all stem from a young woman in good health. CDR3s leave out the opening cysteine and the closing phenylalanine or tryptophan.

TRBJ2-3 TRBV6-5 ASSYLGVGGAADTQY
TRBJ2-5 TRBV20-1 SARDPLRGGQETQY
TRBJ2-7 TRBV4-2 ASSQDLILRGRGYEQY
TRBJ2-5 TRBV6-5 ASSYSGQSRQETQY
TRBJ2-3 TRBV19 ASSNDGTDTQY
TRBJ2-6 TRBV24-1 ATTPIGGLSGANVLT
TRBJ1-4 TRBV9 ASSVSGTGEKLF
TRBJ2-7 TRBV7-8 ASSLAVGGYEQY
TRBJ1-1 TRBV5-1 ASSLATGANTEAF
TRBJ2-5 TRBV18 ASSLRQGGQETQY
TRBJ2-1 TRBV9 ASSAGLLQVDTEQF
TRBJ2-2 TRBV7-8 ASSLDIGAGGTGELF
TRBJ1-5 TRBV11-2 ASSAYSNQPQH
TRBJ2-6 TRBV7-8 ASSLATRAYSGANVLT
TRBJ2-1 TRBV27 ASSFLGTGYNEQF
TRBJ1-2 TRBV5-1 ASSLVQGSRGYT
TRBJ2-5 TRBV20-1 SASPLGQETQY
TRBJ2-4 TRBV29-1 SASDTAKNIQY
TRBJ2-2 TRBV23-1 ASSPMGPTGELF
TRBJ2-5 TRBV7-2 ASSFGPEQAQY
TRBJ2-1 TRBV25-1 ASNETSGGAVSEQF
TRBJ2-5 TRBV6-5 ASSYWESGQETQY
TRBJ2-7 TRBV19 ASSRLGTTYEQY
TRBJ2-1 TRBV5-1 ASSLDSRASF
TRBJ2-5 TRBV20-1 SATTSGRIETQY
TRBJ2-5 TRBV7-2 ASSSNRGTTVQETQY
TRBJ2-7 TRBV6-2/TRBV6-3 ASRPSGRPSEQY
TRBJ2-7 TRBV5-1 ASSFRTGANYEQY
TRBJ2-1 TRBV7-9 ASSLAGSPGNEQF
TRBJ2-7 TRBV7-8 ASSFQMGSGTGFSYEQY
TRBJ1-1 TRBV12-3/TRBV12-4 ASSRRDRGEAF
TRBJ1-5 TRBV3-1 ASSQGGYQPQH
TRBJ1-1 TRBV5-1 ASSREGGRAPEAF